A single sample is the source of the 24 T cell receptor beta chains below, sequenced in a study of cytomegalovirus exposure and HLA in healthy donors. This PCR relied on a set of 60 Vbeta primers and 13 Jbeta primers. Only in-frame clones appear in the TCRdb table, and some are missing; sequencing was by immunoSEQ multiplex PCR. The sample totals approximately 180,000 clones; its top ten clones hold less than 6.5%. The sequencing input was PBMCs. The receptors derive from a man aged 25 to 40 in good health and CMV-seronegative.

The chain couples TRBV6-1 to TRBJ2-5, with a possible D match to TRBD1 (7 bases). Germline V gives CDR1 MNHNS, CDR2 SASEGT. This CDR3 has 15 amino acids. Trimming removed 1 base from V and 5 bases from J, with 14 bases in between. The DNA of the CDR3 is TGTGCCAGCAGTGAAGAGGCAGGGGGGTGGGAGACCCAGTACTTC. Its protein product is CASSEEAGGWETQYF.

The chain joins TRBV5-8 to TRBJ2-3; D possibly corresponds to TRBD1 (5 bases). Germline loops: CDR1 SGHTS, CDR2 YDEGEE. This CDR3 has 13 residues. V was shortened by 2 bases and J by 4 bases, with 8 bases between the two germline ends. As DNA, the CDR3 is TGTGCCAGCAGCTTCAGGGCGGCAGATACGCAGTATTTT. Translation: CASSFRAADTQYF.

The V gene is TRBV5-6, the J gene TRBJ2-1, with TRBD2 identical over 11 bases. Per germline, CDR1 SGHDT and CDR2 YYEEEE. The CDR3 is made up of 16 amino acids. V was pared by 2 bases and J by 0 bases, with 1 base of the junction left unmatched. CDR3 nucleotide sequence: TGTGCCAGCAGCTTCACTAGCGGGAGCTCCTACAATGAGCAGTTCTTC. It codes for CASSFTSGSSYNEQFF.

V usage is TRBV10-3 and J usage is TRBJ2-7, with 9 positions matching TRBD1. The CDR3 totals 16 residues. V lost 4 bases to trimming and J lost 0 bases; unmatched junction nucleotides: 7. The germline V gene has CDR1 ENHRY and CDR2 SYGVKD. CDR3 nucleotide sequence: TGTGCCATCAGTGGCGGGGGACAGGGCAGCTCCTACGAGCAGTACTTC. This sequence encodes CAISGGGQGSSYEQYF.

The chain employs TRBV5-1 and TRBJ1-5; D is uncertain. The CDR3 extends over 15 amino acids. The V gene lost 2 bases and the J gene lost 0 bases, with 9 bases spanning the gap. CDR1 SGHRS and CDR2 YFSETQ come from the germline V gene. The CDR3 nucleotides read TGCGCCAGCAGCTTAGAGGGAAATAGCAATCAGCCCCAGCATTTT. This translates into CASSLEGNSNQPQHF.

The chain employs TRBV9 and TRBJ2-1, with 9 positions matching TRBD1. Germline CDR1 and CDR2: SGDLS and YYNGEE. Trimming took 3 bases from V and 4 from J; bases not matched to a gene: 11. The CDR3 has 17 amino acids. The CDR3 region is CASSATNRDRAYNEQFF. CDR3 nucleotides: TGTGCCAGCAGCGCAACTAACCGGGACAGGGCATACAATGAGCAGTTCTTC.

The rearrangement links TRBV9 to TRBJ2-6; 7 bases match TRBD2. The trim removed 7 bases at V and 0 bases at J, leaving 16 bases unmatched. Germline V CDR1 and CDR2: SGDLS, YYNGEE. This CDR3 is built from 19 residues. In DNA form, the CDR3 reads TGTGCCAGCCGCAAGGGAGCGGGGACCCTGGTCTCTGGGGCCAACGTCCTGACTTTC. Its protein is CASRKGAGTLVSGANVLTF.

The gene calls are TRBV7-2 and TRBJ1-3; D is possibly TRBD1 (5 bases). CDR3 length equals 17 residues. V was shortened by 5 bases and J by 4 bases, with 21 bases between the two germline ends. In germline, CDR1 is SGHTA, CDR2 FQGNSA. CDR3 in amino acids: CASSTDQGSRSGNTIYF. The CDR3 DNA follows: TGTGCCAGCAGCACGGATCAGGGTTCAAGGTCGGGAAACACCATATATTTT.

This chain connects TRBV7-6 to TRBJ1-4; D unresolved. Germline CDR1 is SGHVS and CDR2 is FNYEAQ. This CDR3 comprises 13 residues. V was shortened by 4 bases and J by 8 bases, with 11 bases between the two germline ends. The CDR3 DNA reads as TGTGCCAGCAGCTCTGGCCCCTCGGAAAAACTGTTTTTT. Translated: CASSSGPSEKLFF.

The chain combines TRBV28 with TRBJ1-1, with D perhaps TRBD1 (5 bases). Germline CDR1 and CDR2: MDHEN and SYDVKM. V dropped 6 bases and J dropped 0 bases, with 14 bases sitting between them. There are 15 residues in the CDR3. The CDR3 loop reads CASRSADNVNTEAFF. The CDR3 coding sequence is TGTGCCAGCAGGTCCGCGGACAACGTGAACACTGAAGCTTTCTTT.

The J gene is TRBJ1-2, the V gene TRBV30; D is uncertain. The CDR3 runs to 14 residues. V was cut by 0 bases and J by 4 bases, with 12 bases left in between. The germline CDR1 and CDR2 sequences are GTSNPN and SVGIG (reference sequence). CDR3 DNA: TGTGCCTGGAGTGTATTCGGAGCGGTCTATGGCTACACCTTC. Translating it yields CAWSVFGAVYGYTF. The whole variable domain, filled in from reference TRBV30 and TRBJ1-2, reads SQTIHQWPATLVQPVGSPLSLECTVEGTSNPNLYWYRQAAGRGLQLLFYSVGIGQISSEVPQNLSASRPQDRQFILSSKKLLLSDSGFYLCAWSVFGAVYGYTFGSGTRLTVV.

CDR3 sequence reads: CASSFFSGGSSYEQYF. CDR3 in DNA: TGTGCCAGCAGCTTTTTCAGCGGGGGAAGCTCCTACGAGCAGTACTTC. The genes are TRBV5-8 and TRBJ2-7, with TRBD2 matching over 8 bases. In germline, CDR1 is SGHTS, CDR2 YDEGEE. With 2 bases clipped from V and 0 bases from J, the junction kept 7 bases outside the gene matches. The length of the CDR3 is 16 residues.

This chain connects TRBV5-1 to TRBJ2-2; weak D call: TRBD2 (5 bases). This CDR3 spans 14 amino acids. Germline V gene sequence: CDR1 SGHRS, CDR2 YFSETQ. Trimming took off 9 bases at V and 4 bases at J, with 16 bases between the two ends. The CDR3 loop reads CATEGRSGTGELFF. The DNA of the CDR3 is TGCGCCACCGAGGGCCGTTCGGGCACCGGGGAGCTGTTTTTT.

This chain connects TRBV7-6 to TRBJ1-5, with TRBD1 matching over 7 bases. Trimming cost V 5 bases and J 4 bases; bases outside gene matches: 8. Germline V gene data show CDR1 as SGHVS and CDR2 as FNYEAQ. This CDR3 region has 15 residues. The CDR3 sequence: CASSLGQDGNQPQHF. CDR3 in DNA: TGTGCCAGCAGCCTAGGACAGGATGGTAATCAGCCCCAGCATTTT.

The rearrangement uses TRBV2 and TRBJ2-3; tentatively, D is TRBD2 (6 bases). Germline CDR1 is SNHLY and CDR2 is FYNNEI. V gave up 8 bases and J gave up 8 bases, with 14 bases separating them. The CDR3 sequence is 12 residues long. CDR3 sequence: CASDTGAGTQYF. The DNA for the CDR3 is TGTGCCAGCGACACGGGAGCGGGTACGCAGTATTTT. The variable domain in full, with the rest retrieved from reference TRBV2 and TRBJ2-3, is EPEVTQTPSHQVTQMGQEVILRCVPISNHLYFYWYRQILGQKVEFLVSFYNNEISEKSEIFDDQFSVERPDGSNFTLKIRSTKLEDSAMYFCASDTGAGTQYFGPGTRLTVL.

This chain uses TRBV7-9 with TRBJ1-1, with a weak D call TRBD1 (5 bases). The CDR3 covers 16 residues. V was clipped by 1 base and J by 1 base, with 13 bases between them. Per the germline V gene, CDR1 is SEHNR and CDR2 is FQNEAQ (reference sequence). CDR3 DNA sequence: TGTGCCAGCAGCTTAGATGGGGGGAGCGGGAACACTGAAGCTTTCTTT. It specifies CASSLDGGSGNTEAFF.

The genes are TRBV28 and TRBJ1-2; TRBD1 agrees at 10 bases. The length of the CDR3 is 13 residues. Trimming removed 6 bases from V and 8 bases from J; junction bases left unmatched: 6. The germline gives CDR1 MDHEN, CDR2 SYDVKM. CDR3 sequence reads: CASRRQGASGYTF. CDR3 DNA sequence: TGTGCCAGCAGACGACAGGGGGCGTCAGGCTACACCTTC.

The chain couples TRBV30 to TRBJ2-1; possible D gene TRBD1, 5 bases. CDR1 is GTSNPN, CDR2 SVGIG, per germline (reference sequence). With 4 bases removed from V and 4 bases from J, the gap between germline ends came to 8 bases. The CDR3 has 12 residues. This chain's CDR3 is CAWKQVYNEQFF. CDR3 sequence (DNA): TGTGCCTGGAAACAGGTTTACAATGAGCAGTTCTTC.

The V and J genes are TRBV4-1 and TRBJ1-6; 8 bases are shared with TRBD1. The germline V gene has CDR1 MGHRA and CDR2 YSYEKL. This CDR3 is 15 amino acids long. Trimming at V came to 1 base and at J to 9 bases, leaving 5 bases not matched to a gene. CDR3 residues: CASSQGTGPPSPLHF. The CDR3 coding sequence is TGCGCCAGCAGCCAAGGGACAGGGCCCCCTTCACCCCTCCACTTT.

The J gene is TRBJ1-2, the V gene TRBV6-5; tentative D call: TRBD1 (5 bases). With 5 bases removed from V and 6 bases from J, the gap between germline ends came to 16 bases. Per the germline V gene, CDR1 is MNHEY and CDR2 is SVGAGI. The CDR3 totals 14 residues. CDR3 loop: CASSPVRGEDGYTF. CDR3 in DNA: TGTGCCAGCAGTCCCGTGAGAGGGGAGGATGGCTACACCTTC.

The chain carries TRBV30 and TRBJ2-6, with D unclear. CDR3 size: 15 residues. Germline CDR1 reads GTSNPN; CDR2 reads SVGIG (reference sequence). Trimming pared 0 bases from V and 0 bases from J, leaving 6 bases between. For the CDR3, the DNA is TGTGCCTGGAGTGTAGCGTACTCTGGGGCCAACGTCCTGACTTTC. It translates to CAWSVAYSGANVLTF.

The chain joins TRBV4-1 to TRBJ2-1; the match to TRBD2 covers 8 bases. This CDR3 is built from 17 residues. CDR1 and CDR2 (germline): MGHRA, YSYEKL. V shed 4 bases, J shed 3 bases, and the junction held 11 bases outside the gene matches. This CDR3 reads CASSLGGGGGFYNEQFF. The CDR3 region has the DNA TGCGCCAGCAGCCTCGGGGGGGGTGGAGGGTTCTACAATGAGCAGTTCTTC.

The chain uses TRBV5-6 and TRBJ2-3; unclear D gene. The CDR3 length is 13 residues. The germline CDR1 and CDR2 sequences are SGHDT and YYEEEE. V shed 2 bases and J shed 2 bases, with 6 bases lying between them. CDR3 coding DNA: TGTGCCAGCAGCTTTCAGTACACAGATACGCAGTATTTT. Translating gives CASSFQYTDTQYF. Full variable domain (remainder filled in from reference TRBV5-6 and TRBJ2-3): DAGVTQSPTHLIKTRGQQVTLRCSPKSGHDTVSWYQQALGQGPQFIFQYYEEEERQRGNFPDRFSGHQFPNYSSELNVNALLLGDSALYLCASSFQYTDTQYFGPGTRLTVL.

This sequence joins TRBV10-3 and TRBJ1-5; D may be TRBD1 (5 bases). This CDR3 spans 14 amino acids. Trimming removed 6 bases from V and 2 bases from J, with 11 bases in between. Germline CDR1 is ENHRY and CDR2 is SYGVKD. CDR3 in DNA: TGTGCCATCAGCAGGGATGAGGGCAATCAGCCCCAGCATTTT. It encodes CAISRDEGNQPQHF.